The sequence of this T cell receptor beta chain was determined in a study of T cells after yellow fever vaccination. Points from the study as a whole: Contamination of FACS-sorted repertoires by abundant clonotypes from the bulk population could occur. Most clones from primary vaccination resurfaced after the booster (around 97% CD4, around 90% CD8).

Remarks on this clonotype: Its target is not known.

Production of TCR cDNA was by 5'RACE template switching, which also added a universal primer site and UMIs. TCRdb reanalysed the 5' RACE reads using MiXCR and keeps one entry per CDR3 protein. The sample consists of 250,000 to 400,000 distinct CDR3 sequences, 3.5% to 5% of them appearing once. In germline, CDR1 is KGHSH, CDR2 LQKENI. The CDR3 consists of 15 residues. The trim removed 6 bases at V and 3 bases at J, leaving 9 bases unmatched. The input for sequencing was PBMCs, taken 15 days after the yellow fever booster vaccination. V is TRBV18 and J is TRBJ2-5; TRBD2 matches 8 bases. This clonotype was obtained from a young man who received the YFV17D yellow fever vaccine. CDR3 DNA: TGTGCCAGCTCCCCGAGGCGGGGGGCCGAAGAGACCCAGTACTTC. This gives the protein CASSPRRGAEETQYF.